This T cell receptor beta chain was observed in a study of shared clonotypes between healthy human individuals. Study in general: Aged 18 to 49, the donors were two women and a few men.

Donors included only healthy HIV-negative adults lacking recent acute infections or vaccinations. Generated by immunoSEQ multiplex PCR, the TCRdb table keeps only in-frame clones and is missing some. The table records roughly 500,000 clones, 81% of them present only once. Germline V gene lookup returns CDR1 MNHNS and CDR2 SASEGT. With V trimmed by 3 bases and J by 1 base, 9 bases remained unmatched. The CDR3 spans 18 residues. The source material was PBMCs. The sequence derives from a woman aged 40 to 49 in good health. Some clones in this sample may be carry-over from other donors' samples. V gene TRBV6-1 combines with J gene TRBJ1-5, with TRBD1 identical over 10 bases. CDR3 amino acids: CASSDGTGVIWSNQPQHF. The CDR3 DNA is TGTGCCAGCAGTGATGGGACAGGGGTTATATGGAGCAATCAGCCCCAGCATTTT.